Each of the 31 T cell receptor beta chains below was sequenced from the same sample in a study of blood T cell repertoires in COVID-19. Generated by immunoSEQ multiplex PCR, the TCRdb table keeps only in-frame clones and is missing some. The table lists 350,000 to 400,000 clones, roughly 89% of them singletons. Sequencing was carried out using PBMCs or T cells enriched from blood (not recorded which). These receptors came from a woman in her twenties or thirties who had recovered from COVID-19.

The CDR3 sequence is CASSPGDFSYEQYF. For the CDR3, the DNA is TGCGCCAGCAGCCCGGGGGACTTCTCCTACGAGCAGTACTTC. The V and J genes are TRBV5-1 and TRBJ2-7; possible D gene TRBD2, 6 bases. Germline V gene sequence: CDR1 SGHRS, CDR2 YFSETQ. The germline V and J ends were trimmed by 4 bases and 0 bases, with 11 bases remaining between them. There are 14 residues in the CDR3.

The CDR3 reads CASLHHRGFANQPQHF. CDR3 in DNA: TGTGCCTCACTCCACCACAGGGGATTTGCTAATCAGCCCCAGCATTTT. V is TRBV24-1 and J is TRBJ1-5, with 7 bases fitting TRBD1. V shed 12 bases and J 4 bases; nucleotides not matched to a gene: 17. The germline V gene encodes CDR1 KGHDR and CDR2 SFDVKD. There are 16 residues in the CDR3.

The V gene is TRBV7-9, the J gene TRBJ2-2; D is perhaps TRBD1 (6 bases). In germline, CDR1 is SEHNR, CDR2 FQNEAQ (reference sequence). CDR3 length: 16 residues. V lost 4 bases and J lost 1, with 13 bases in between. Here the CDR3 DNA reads TGTGCCAGCAGCTCCTCAGGGGTCAAGAACACCGGGGAGCTGTTTTTT. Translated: CASSSSGVKNTGELFF.

This CDR3 reads CASGTGGFQPQHF. The CDR3 DNA sequence: TGTGCCAGCGGAACAGGGGGCTTTCAGCCCCAGCATTTT. The chain has TRBV2 and TRBJ1-5; 9 nucleotides align to TRBD1. The CDR3 runs 13 residues. Per the germline V gene, CDR1 is SNHLY and CDR2 is FYNNEI. V lost 8 bases, J lost 6 bases, and 5 bases stayed unmatched. The full variable domain, rest sourced from reference TRBV2 and TRBJ1-5, is EPEVTQTPSHQVTQMGQEVILRCVPISNHLYFYWYRQILGQKVEFLVSFYNNEISEKSEIFDDQFSVERPDGSNFTLKIRSTKLEDSAMYFCASGTGGFQPQHFGDGTRLSIL.

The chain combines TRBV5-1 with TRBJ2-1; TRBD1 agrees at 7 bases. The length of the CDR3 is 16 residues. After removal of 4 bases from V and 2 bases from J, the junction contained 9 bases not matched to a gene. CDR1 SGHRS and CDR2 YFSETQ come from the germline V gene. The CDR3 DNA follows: TGCGCCAGCAGCCTTAATCACGGGACAGCCTACAATGAGCAGTTCTTC. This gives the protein CASSLNHGTAYNEQFF.

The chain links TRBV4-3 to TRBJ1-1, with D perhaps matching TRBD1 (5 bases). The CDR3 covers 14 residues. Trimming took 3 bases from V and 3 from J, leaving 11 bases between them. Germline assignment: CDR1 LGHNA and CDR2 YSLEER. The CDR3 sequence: CASSQGGIDTEAFF. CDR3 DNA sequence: TGCGCCAGCAGCCAGGGGGGGATCGACACTGAAGCTTTCTTT.

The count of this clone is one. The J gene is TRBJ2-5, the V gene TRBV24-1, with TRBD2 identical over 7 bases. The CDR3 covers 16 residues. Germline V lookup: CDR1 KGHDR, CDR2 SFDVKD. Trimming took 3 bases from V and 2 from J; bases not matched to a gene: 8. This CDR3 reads CATSDGGVREQETQYF. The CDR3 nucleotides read TGTGCCACCAGTGATGGGGGGGTGAGGGAACAAGAGACCCAGTACTTC.

CDR3: CSVARGTEAFF. CDR3 nucleotides: TGCAGCGTTGCAAGGGGGACTGAAGCTTTCTTT. The chain couples TRBV29-1 to TRBJ1-1, with D possibly matching TRBD1 (6 bases). V was shortened by 4 bases and J by 5 bases, with 8 bases between the two germline ends. This CDR3 has 11 amino acids. From germline, CDR1 is SQVTM and CDR2 ANQGSEA.

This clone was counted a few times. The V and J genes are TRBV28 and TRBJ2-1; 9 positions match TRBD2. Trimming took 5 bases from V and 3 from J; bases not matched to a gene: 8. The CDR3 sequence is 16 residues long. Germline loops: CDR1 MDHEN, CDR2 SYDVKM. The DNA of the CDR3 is TGTGCCAGCAGTGGGATTAGCGGGGGAGACTACAATGAGCAGTTCTTC. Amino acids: CASSGISGGDYNEQFF.

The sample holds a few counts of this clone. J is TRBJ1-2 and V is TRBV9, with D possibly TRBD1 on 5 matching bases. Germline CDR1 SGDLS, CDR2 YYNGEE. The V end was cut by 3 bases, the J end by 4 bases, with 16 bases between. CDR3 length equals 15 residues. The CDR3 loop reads CASSGRGGLGYGYTF. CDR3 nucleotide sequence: TGTGCCAGCAGCGGAAGGGGCGGCCTCGGCTATGGCTACACCTTC.

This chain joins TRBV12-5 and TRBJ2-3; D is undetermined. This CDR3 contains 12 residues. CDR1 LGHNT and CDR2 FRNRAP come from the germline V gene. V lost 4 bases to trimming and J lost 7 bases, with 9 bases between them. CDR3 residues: CASGSNDYTQYF. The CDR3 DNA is TGTGCTAGTGGTTCCAACGACTATACGCAGTATTTT.

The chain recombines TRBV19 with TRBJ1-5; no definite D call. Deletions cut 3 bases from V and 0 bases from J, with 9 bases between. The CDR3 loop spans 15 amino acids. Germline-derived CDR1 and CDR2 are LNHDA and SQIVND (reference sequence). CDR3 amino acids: CASSISSFSNQPQHF. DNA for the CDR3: TGTGCCAGTAGTATTTCGTCCTTTAGCAATCAGCCCCAGCATTTT.

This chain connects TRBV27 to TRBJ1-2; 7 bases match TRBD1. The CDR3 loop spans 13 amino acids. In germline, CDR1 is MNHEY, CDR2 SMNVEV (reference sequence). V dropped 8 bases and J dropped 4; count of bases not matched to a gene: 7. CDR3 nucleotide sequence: TGTGCCAGCGGAAGGACAGGACCCTATGGCTACACCTTC. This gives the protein CASGRTGPYGYTF.

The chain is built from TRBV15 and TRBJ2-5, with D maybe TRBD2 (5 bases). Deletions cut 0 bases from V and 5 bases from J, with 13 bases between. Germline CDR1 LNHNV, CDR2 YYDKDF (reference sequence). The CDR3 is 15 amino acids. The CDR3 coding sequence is TGTGCCACCAGCAGAGAATATAGCGTTTTGGAGACCCAGTACTTC. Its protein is CATSREYSVLETQYF.

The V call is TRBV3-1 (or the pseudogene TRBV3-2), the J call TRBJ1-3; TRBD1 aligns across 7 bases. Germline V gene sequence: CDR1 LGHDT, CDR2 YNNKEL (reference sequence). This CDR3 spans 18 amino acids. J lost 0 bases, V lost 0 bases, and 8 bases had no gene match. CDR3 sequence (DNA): TGTGCCAGCAGCCAAGACGTGGGACAGACCAGCTCTGGAAACACCATATATTTT. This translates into CASSQDVGQTSSGNTIYF.

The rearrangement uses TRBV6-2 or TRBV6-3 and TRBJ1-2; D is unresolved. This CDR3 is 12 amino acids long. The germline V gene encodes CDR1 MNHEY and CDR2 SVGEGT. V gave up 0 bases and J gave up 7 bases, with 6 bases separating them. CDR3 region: CASSYSMRGYTF. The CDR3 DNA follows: TGTGCCAGCAGTTACTCGATGCGTGGCTACACCTTC.

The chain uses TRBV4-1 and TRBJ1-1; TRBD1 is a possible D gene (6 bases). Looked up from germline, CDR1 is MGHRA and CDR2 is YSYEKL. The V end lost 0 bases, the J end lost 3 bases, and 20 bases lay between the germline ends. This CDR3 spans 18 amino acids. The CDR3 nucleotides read TGCGCCAGCAGCCAAGATTCACGCAGGGGTACGTTGGACACTGAAGCTTTCTTT. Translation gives CASSQDSRRGTLDTEAFF.

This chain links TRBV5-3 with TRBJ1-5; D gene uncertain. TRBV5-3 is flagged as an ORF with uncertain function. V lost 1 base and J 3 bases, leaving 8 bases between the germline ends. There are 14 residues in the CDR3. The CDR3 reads CARSLKHNNQPQHF. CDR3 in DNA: TGTGCCAGAAGCTTGAAACACAACAATCAGCCCCAGCATTTT.

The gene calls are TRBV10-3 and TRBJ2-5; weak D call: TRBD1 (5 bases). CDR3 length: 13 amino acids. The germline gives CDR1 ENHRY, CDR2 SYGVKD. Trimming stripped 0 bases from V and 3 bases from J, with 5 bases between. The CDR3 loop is CAISESTEETQYF. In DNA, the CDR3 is TGTGCCATCAGTGAGTCGACAGAAGAGACCCAGTACTTC.

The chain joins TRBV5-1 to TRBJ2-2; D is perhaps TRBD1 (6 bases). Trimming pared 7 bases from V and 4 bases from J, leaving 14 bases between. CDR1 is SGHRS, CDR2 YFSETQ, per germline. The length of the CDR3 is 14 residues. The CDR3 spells CASGSIRGTGELFF. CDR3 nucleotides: TGCGCCAGCGGATCAATCAGGGGCACCGGGGAGCTGTTTTTT.

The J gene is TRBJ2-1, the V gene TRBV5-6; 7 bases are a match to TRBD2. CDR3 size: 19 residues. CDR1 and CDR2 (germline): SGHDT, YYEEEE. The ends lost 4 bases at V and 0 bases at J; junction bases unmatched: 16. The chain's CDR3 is CASSRRGLPLTDSYNEQFF. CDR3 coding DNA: TGTGCCAGCAGCCGACGGGGACTACCCCTTACTGACTCCTACAATGAGCAGTTCTTC.

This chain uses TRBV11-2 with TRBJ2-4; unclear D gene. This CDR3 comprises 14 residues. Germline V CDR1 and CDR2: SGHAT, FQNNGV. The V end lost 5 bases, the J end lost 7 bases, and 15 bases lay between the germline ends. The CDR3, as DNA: TGTGCCAGCAGCCCGAGACACGGCAGGAACATTCAGTACTTC. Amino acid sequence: CASSPRHGRNIQYF. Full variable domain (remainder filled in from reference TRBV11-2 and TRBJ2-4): EAGVAQSPRYKIIEKRQSVAFWCNPISGHATLYWYQQILGQGPKLLIQFQNNGVVDDSQLPKDRFSAERLKGVDSTLKIQPAKLEDSAVYLCASSPRHGRNIQYFGAGTRLSVL.

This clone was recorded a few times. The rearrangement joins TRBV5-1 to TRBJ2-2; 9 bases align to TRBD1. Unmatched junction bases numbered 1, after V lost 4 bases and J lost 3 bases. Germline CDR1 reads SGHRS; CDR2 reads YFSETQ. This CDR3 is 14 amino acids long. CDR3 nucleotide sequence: TGCGCCAGCAGCAGGACAGGGGACACCGGGGAGCTGTTTTTT. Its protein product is CASSRTGDTGELFF.

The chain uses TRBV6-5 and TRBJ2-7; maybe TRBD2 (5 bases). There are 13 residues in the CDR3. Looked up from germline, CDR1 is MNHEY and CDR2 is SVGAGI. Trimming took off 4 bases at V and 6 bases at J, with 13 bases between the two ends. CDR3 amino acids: CASSLKRGPEQYF. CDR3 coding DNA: TGTGCCAGCAGTTTGAAAAGAGGGCCCGAGCAGTACTTC.

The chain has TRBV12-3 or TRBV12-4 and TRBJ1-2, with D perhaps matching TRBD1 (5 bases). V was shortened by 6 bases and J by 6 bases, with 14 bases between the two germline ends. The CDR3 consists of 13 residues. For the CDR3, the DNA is TGTGCCAGCAGCCGAACACCCAGGGATGGCTACACCTTC. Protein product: CASSRTPRDGYTF.

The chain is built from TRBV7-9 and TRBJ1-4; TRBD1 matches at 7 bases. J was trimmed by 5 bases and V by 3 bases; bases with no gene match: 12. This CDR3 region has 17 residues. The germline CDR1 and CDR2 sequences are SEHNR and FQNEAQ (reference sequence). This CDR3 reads CASSFYPVGQENEKLFF. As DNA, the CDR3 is TGTGCCAGCAGCTTTTATCCCGTCGGACAGGAAAATGAAAAACTGTTTTTT.

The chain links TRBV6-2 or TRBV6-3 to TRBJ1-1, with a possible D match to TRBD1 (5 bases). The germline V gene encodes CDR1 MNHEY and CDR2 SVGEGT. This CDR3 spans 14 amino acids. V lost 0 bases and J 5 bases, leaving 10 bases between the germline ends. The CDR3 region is CASSYSGGWTEAFF. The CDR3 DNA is TGTGCCAGCAGTTACTCCGGGGGATGGACTGAAGCTTTCTTT.

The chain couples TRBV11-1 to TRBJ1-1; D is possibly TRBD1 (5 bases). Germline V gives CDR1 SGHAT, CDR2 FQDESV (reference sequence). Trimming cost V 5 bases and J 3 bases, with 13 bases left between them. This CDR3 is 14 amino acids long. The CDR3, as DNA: TGTGCCAGCAGCACCTTTTCAGGGTACACTGAAGCTTTCTTT. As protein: CASSTFSGYTEAFF.

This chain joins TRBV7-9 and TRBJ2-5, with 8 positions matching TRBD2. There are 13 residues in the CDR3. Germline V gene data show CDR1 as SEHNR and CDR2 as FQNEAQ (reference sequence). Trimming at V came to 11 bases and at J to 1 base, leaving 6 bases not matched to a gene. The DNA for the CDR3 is TGTGCCTCGGGGGGGGAGATCCAAGAGACCCAGTACTTC. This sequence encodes CASGGEIQETQYF.

The CDR3 nucleotides are TGTGCCAGCAGTGAGAACGGGAACAATGAGCAGTTCTTC. Amino acids: CASSENGNNEQFF. J is TRBJ2-1 and V is TRBV6-4, with a weak D call TRBD2 (5 bases). V lost 3 bases to trimming and J lost 5 bases, with 8 bases between them. The CDR3 runs 13 residues. Germline CDR1 and CDR2: MRHNA and SNTAGT.

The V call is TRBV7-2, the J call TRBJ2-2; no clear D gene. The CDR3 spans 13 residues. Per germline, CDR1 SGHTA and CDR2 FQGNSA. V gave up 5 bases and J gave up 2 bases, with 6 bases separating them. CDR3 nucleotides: TGTGCCAGCAGCCAAAAAAACACCGGGGAGCTGTTTTTT. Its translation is CASSQKNTGELFF.